The 9 T cell receptor beta chains below all came from one sample that was sequenced in a study of blood T cell repertoires in COVID-19. Some clones are missing from TCRdb's copy, which holds only in-frame ones; the method was immunoSEQ multiplex PCR. The sample consists of some 27,000 clones, over 75% of them appearing once. The material sequenced was peripheral blood. Receptors were obtained from a human donor in a cohort sampled during active COVID-19. The donor label of this sample is uncertain.

The chain is built from TRBV2 and TRBJ2-1, with D hard to call. The germline gives CDR1 SNHLY, CDR2 FYNNEI. The germline V and J ends were trimmed by 8 bases and 3 bases, with 11 bases remaining between them. The CDR3 spans 13 residues. CDR3 in DNA: TGTGCCAGCGGGCAGAGAAGCTACAATGAGCAGTTCTTC. Protein product: CASGQRSYNEQFF.

The CDR3 sequence is CAISQGAGEKLFF. The CDR3 DNA reads TGTGCCATCAGCCAGGGGGCTGGTGAAAAACTGTTTTTT. The chain couples TRBV10-3 to TRBJ1-4, with 8 bases fitting TRBD1. Germline V gives CDR1 ENHRY, CDR2 SYGVKD. The CDR3 spans 13 residues. Trimming took 6 bases from V and 7 from J; bases not matched to a gene: 4.

The V gene is TRBV29-1, the J gene TRBJ2-7, with TRBD1 matching over 7 bases. Germline V gene sequence: CDR1 SQVTM, CDR2 ANQGSEA. This CDR3 comprises 13 residues. After removal of 3 bases from V and 2 bases from J, the junction contained 4 bases not matched to a gene. The CDR3 bases are TGCAGCGTTGATCAGGGGGTTCCCTACGAGCAGTACTTC. Translation: CSVDQGVPYEQYF.

The rearrangement links TRBV6-1 to TRBJ2-2; D possibly corresponds to TRBD2 (6 bases). V gave up 4 bases and J gave up 5 bases, with 17 bases separating them. The CDR3 runs to 16 residues. Per the germline V gene, CDR1 is MNHNS and CDR2 is SASEGT. The CDR3 DNA reads as TGTGCCAGCAGTGGGGTAGGAGGGGCTCGGACCGGGGAGCTGTTTTTT. As protein: CASSGVGGARTGELFF.

V and J are TRBV13 and TRBJ1-6, with D possibly matching TRBD1 (6 bases). This CDR3 contains 19 residues. Germline CDR1 PRHDT, CDR2 FYEKMQ (reference sequence). The V and J ends lost 6 bases and 0 bases respectively, with 21 bases between them. The CDR3, as DNA: TGTGCCAGCAGTCTCCACAGGGACCCTAAGAGCTCCTATAATTCACCCCTCCACTTT. Translated, it gives CASSLHRDPKSSYNSPLHF.

The chain links TRBV5-4 to TRBJ2-5, with D perhaps TRBD1 (6 bases). Trimming shortened V by 0 bases and J by 2 bases, and 11 bases separated the two germline ends. In germline, CDR1 is SGHNT, CDR2 YYREEE (reference sequence). The CDR3 is 15 amino acids. Here the CDR3 DNA reads TGTGCCAGCAGCTTGGCATCAGGGGCTCAAGAGACCCAGTACTTC. It translates to CASSLASGAQETQYF. Full variable domain (missing parts from reference TRBV5-4 and TRBJ2-5): ETGVTQSPTHLIKTRGQQVTLRCSSQSGHNTVSWYQQALGQGPQFIFQYYREEENGRGNFPPRFSGLQFPNYSSELNVNALELDDSALYLCASSLASGAQETQYFGPGTRLLVL.

The chain has TRBV30 and TRBJ2-1; 10 nucleotides match TRBD2. V shed 0 bases and J 4 bases; nucleotides not matched to a gene: 6. The germline V gene has CDR1 GTSNPN and CDR2 SVGIG (reference sequence). The CDR3 covers 16 residues. Written as DNA, the CDR3 is TGTGCCTGGAGTGTACGGGGTAGCGGGGGGTACAATGAGCAGTTCTTC. Translated: CAWSVRGSGGYNEQFF.

The chain joins TRBV28 to TRBJ2-7, with 9 bases fitting TRBD2. Germline CDR1 MDHEN, CDR2 SYDVKM. Trimming at V came to 3 bases and at J to 2 bases, leaving 8 bases not matched to a gene. This CDR3 comprises 16 residues. CDR3: CASSFSLAGLTYEQYF. For the CDR3, the DNA is TGTGCCAGCAGTTTCTCACTAGCGGGTCTTACCTACGAGCAGTACTTC.

The V and J genes are TRBV7-2 and TRBJ2-2; the D is unclear. The V end was cut by 8 bases, the J end by 6 bases, with 10 bases between. This CDR3 comprises 12 residues. The germline V gene encodes CDR1 SGHTA and CDR2 FQGNSA. CDR3 protein: CASLIPAGELFF. As DNA, the CDR3 is TGTGCCAGCCTTATCCCAGCCGGGGAGCTGTTTTTT.